This T cell receptor beta chain was profiled in a study of shared clonotypes between healthy human individuals. Study observations and caveats: A limitation of the genetic and exposure-history diversity represented arose from few donors. Some naive CD4 clonotypes, 4% to 6%, turned up in common across a handful of donors.

The assay used deep level. How the authors handled the data: Junction-only sequences produced by ImmunoSEQ had no quality scores, so filtering differed. Clones were read by immunoSEQ multiplex PCR, and TCRdb kept only the in-frame ones, dropping some. The V and J calls and clone size were taken over from that table, and D and trimming were inferred from the DNA. The sample has roughly 1,100,000 clones, under 80% seen once. The CDR3 is made up of 13 amino acids. V lost 1 base to trimming and J lost 6 bases, with 11 bases between them. Germline V gives CDR1 SGHNT, CDR2 YYREEE (reference sequence). As to this clone: The antigen remains unidentified. Additional DNA sequences in this sample encode the identical CDR3.

This receptor was obtained from a man aged 18 to 29 in good health. The chain uses TRBV5-4 and TRBJ2-7; tentative D call: TRBD1 (5 bases). Sequenced: memory CD4+ T cells sorted from blood. Subset noted: CD45RA-negative fraction. CDR3: CASSLQQAREQYF. In nucleotides, the CDR3 is TGTGCCAGCAGCTTGCAACAGGCCCGCGAGCAGTACTTC.